This is a list of T cell receptor beta chains from one sample in a study of blood T cell repertoires in COVID-19. The assay was immunoSEQ multiplex PCR, and TCRdb's table has in-frame clones only and misses some. The table lists roughly 190,000 clones, around 90% of them singletons. The specimen was peripheral blood. These receptors all stem from a human donor in a cohort sampled during active COVID-19. CDR3s include the opening cysteine and the closing phenylalanine or tryptophan. A D gene is named only where the DNA matches it firmly. Clone size is not always given. Where it is, it says once, few, many or a class for expanded clones.

V	D	size	J	DNA	CDR3
TRBV25-1	TRBD2	.	TRBJ2-7	TGTGCCAGCAGTGAAGGACTAGCGGGAGACGAGCAGTACTTC	CASSEGLAGDEQYF
TRBV5-8	.	.	TRBJ1-2	TGTGCCAGCAGCTACCAGAGAGGGAACTACACCTTC	CASSYQRGNYTF
TRBV11-3	TRBD1	.	TRBJ2-3	TGTGCCAGCAGCTTAGGGACAGGGGGAGATACGCAGTATTTT	CASSLGTGGDTQYF
TRBV5-1	.	.	TRBJ1-2	TGCGCCAGCAGCCCCCCCGTGGGCCTTGGCTACACCTTC	CASSPPVGLGYTF
TRBV7-9	TRBD1	.	TRBJ2-6	TGTGCCAGCAGTCAAGCGGTCGGACAGGCTAGCTCTGGGGCCAACGTCCTGACTTTC	CASSQAVGQASSGANVLTF
TRBV28	.	.	TRBJ2-7	TGTGCCAGCAGTCTCAGGTACGAGCAGTACTTC	CASSLRYEQYF
TRBV12-3/TRBV12-4	.	.	TRBJ2-6	TGTGCCAGCAGGGGGAGTGGGGCCAACGTCCTGACTTTC	CASRGSGANVLTF
TRBV15	.	.	TRBJ2-7	TGTGCCACCAGCCGTGACAGGAGCTCCTACGAGCAGTACTTC	CATSRDRSSYEQYF
TRBV7-2	TRBD2	.	TRBJ2-5	TGTGCCAGCAGGCTGACTAGCGGGAGAGACCAAGAGACCCAGTACTTC	CASRLTSGRDQETQYF
TRBV2	TRBD2	once	TRBJ2-5	TGTGCCAGCAGTGCCGGACTAGCGGGGGTGGAGACCCAGTACTTC	CASSAGLAGVETQYF
TRBV7-8	.	few	TRBJ2-7	TGTGCCAGCAGCCTTACCCCTGACTTGAGTATTCTGGACGAGCAGTACTTC	CASSLTPDLSILDEQYF
TRBV14	.	.	TRBJ2-7	TGTGCCAGCAGCCAAGGCTATCTGGGCAGGGACTACGAGCAGTACTTC	CASSQGYLGRDYEQYF
TRBV10-3	.	.	TRBJ1-2	TGTGCCATCAGTGCAGTGGGAGGGAATGGCTACACCTTC	CAISAVGGNGYTF
TRBV27	.	.	TRBJ2-2	TGTGCCAGCAGTTCCCCCCCTGGGGAGCTGTTTTTT	CASSSPPGELFF
TRBV10-2	TRBD2	.	TRBJ2-7	TGCGCCACCGCCCACATCCTAGCGGCCTACGAGCAGTACTTC	CATAHILAAYEQYF
TRBV4-3	TRBD2	few	TRBJ2-1	TGCGCCAGCAGCCAAGACCTGACTAGCGGGGTCTACAATGAGCAGTTCTTC	CASSQDLTSGVYNEQFF